One and the same sample provided the 6 T cell receptor beta chains below, sequenced in a study of CD8 T cells in ankylosing spondylitis. TCRdb analysed the 5' RACE reads with MiXCR anew, one entry per CDR3 protein. In the table there are some 150,000 distinct CDR3 sequences, more than 9.5% of which are singletons. The sequencing sample was made of blood, either unsorted or a sorted T cell fraction (not recorded which). The source of these receptors is a female donor with ankylosing spondylitis or in good health (not recorded which).

The rearrangement links TRBV11-1 to TRBJ2-7; unclear D gene. Trimming shortened V by 3 bases and J by 3 bases, and 9 bases separated the two germline ends. Per germline, CDR1 SGHAT and CDR2 FQDESV (reference sequence). This CDR3 region has 13 residues. CDR3 in DNA: TGTGCCAGCAGCTTGGGTCACCTCTACGAGCAGTACTTC. Translating gives CASSLGHLYEQYF.

This clonotype was observed at least ten times. The chain employs TRBV9 and TRBJ2-2; 8 bases line up with TRBD2. The CDR3 loop spans 15 amino acids. Germline CDR1 reads SGDLS; CDR2 reads YYNGEE. The ends lost 0 bases at V and 6 bases at J; junction bases unmatched: 4. The CDR3 DNA follows: TGTGCCAGCAGCGTAGCTAGCGGGCGTGCCGGGGAGCTGTTTTTT. Translating it yields CASSVASGRAGELFF.

This clonotype was counted many times. The gene calls are TRBV5-1 and TRBJ1-1, with D perhaps matching TRBD1 (5 bases). The CDR3 is 13 residues long. Trimming removed 6 bases at V and 2 bases at J, with 11 bases between. The V gene's germline CDR1 is SGHRS and CDR2 YFSETQ. This chain's CDR3 is CASKSRANTEAFF. The DNA for the CDR3 is TGCGCCAGCAAGTCCAGGGCCAACACTGAAGCTTTCTTT.

At least ten counts were recorded for this clonotype. The rearrangement joins TRBV19 to TRBJ1-2, with D perhaps TRBD1 (6 bases). This CDR3 is built from 13 residues. Looked up from germline, CDR1 is LNHDA and CDR2 is SQIVND (reference sequence). Trimming took off 6 bases at V and 2 bases at J, with 10 bases between the two ends. CDR3 in DNA: TGTGCCAGTAGGGACAGATTAAACTATGGCTACACCTTC. Protein: CASRDRLNYGYTF.

This chain uses TRBV10-3 with TRBJ1-2; a weak D match, TRBD1 (6 bases). The CDR3 length is 14 residues. Germline assignment: CDR1 ENHRY and CDR2 SYGVKD. Trimming removed 6 bases at V and 5 bases at J, with 16 bases between. The CDR3 here is CAIRDSLDIYGYTF. The CDR3 nucleotides are TGTGCCATCAGGGACAGTCTAGATATTTATGGCTACACCTTC.

This clonotype was recorded many times. The V call is TRBV4-2, the J call TRBJ2-1; the D is unclear. Trimming pared 2 bases from V and 9 bases from J, leaving 8 bases between. Germline V lookup: CDR1 LGHNA, CDR2 YNFKEQ. This CDR3 spans 12 amino acids. CDR3 protein: CASSQSSSEQFF. CDR3 nucleotides: TGTGCCAGCAGCCAAAGTAGCTCTGAGCAGTTCTTC.